A selection of T cell receptor beta chains follows, all from one sample in a study of blood T cell repertoires in COVID-19. TCRdb's table, derived via immunoSEQ multiplex PCR, lists solely in-frame clones and lacks some. The sample has around 60,000 clones, 65% to 75% seen once; the top ten hold 28%. The sequenced material came from peripheral blood. The source of these receptors is a woman of 80 years or more with acute or convalescent COVID-19. The CDR3 runs from the conserved cysteine through the conserved F or W. D genes are given only for firm matches. Expanded clones get a size class; other rows say once, few or many, or leave the size out.

j_call,v_call,d_call,clone_size,cdr3_nt,cdr3_aa
TRBJ2-6,TRBV28,TRBD1,-,TGTGCCAGCAGCCTTACAGGGGCGGCTGGGGCCAACGTCCTGACTTTC,CASSLTGAAGANVLTF
TRBJ2-1,TRBV24-1,-,once,TGTGCCACCAGTGTCGGGAGTAATGAGCAGTTCTTC,CATSVGSNEQFF
TRBJ1-5,TRBV29-1,-,-,TGCAGCGTTGCTTTGGGAGGTGGCCGCGATCAGCCCCAGCATTTT,CSVALGGGRDQPQHF
TRBJ1-2,TRBV20-1,-,-,TGCAGTGCTAGCGGGACAAATGGCTACACCTTC,CSASGTNGYTF
TRBJ2-3,TRBV5-1,TRBD2,-,TGCGCCAGCAGCTTGAGCGGGGCCGGGACTAGCGGGAGAGGTAAAGATACGCAGTATTTT,CASSLSGAGTSGRGKDTQYF
TRBJ2-3,TRBV7-2,TRBD2,-,TGTGCCAGCAGCGAGGGACTAGCGGGAGGCTTAGATACGCAGTATTTT,CASSEGLAGGLDTQYF
TRBJ2-1,TRBV3-1/TRBV3-2,TRBD2,-,TGTGCCAGCAGCCTTACGGGGGGAGGAGCAGCTGAGCAGTTCTTC,CASSLTGGGAAEQFF
TRBJ1-6,TRBV4-1,TRBD1,-,TGCGCCAGCAGCCCGACAGGGAGACAAATAGATTCACCCCTCCACTTT,CASSPTGRQIDSPLHF
TRBJ2-6,TRBV28,TRBD1,-,TGTGCCAGCAGGGGACAGGGGGCGCCCGGGGCCAACGTCCTGACTTTC,CASRGQGAPGANVLTF
TRBJ1-5,TRBV28,TRBD1,-,TGTGCCAGCACGGACAGGGCCCAGCCCCAGCATTTT,CASTDRAQPQHF
TRBJ1-2,TRBV2,TRBD1,few,TGTGCCAGCAGTGAATTAGGGACAGGGAGAAGGGTAACTAGTACCTTC,CASSELGTGRRVTSTF
TRBJ2-5,TRBV6-2/TRBV6-3,-,-,TGTGCCAGCAGTTACCCGGACAGCTCCGGGACCCAGTACTTC,CASSYPDSSGTQYF
TRBJ1-4,TRBV4-2,-,many,TGTGCCAGCAGCCGCCTAACAACTAATGAAAAACTGTTTTTT,CASSRLTTNEKLFF
TRBJ1-4,TRBV6-6,-,many,TGTGCCAGCAGTTACCCCGACAGAGAAAAACTGTTTTTT,CASSYPDREKLFF
TRBJ1-6,TRBV18,-,once,TGTGCCAGCTCACCGTCCGAGGGCTATAATTCACCCCTCCACTTT,CASSPSEGYNSPLHF
TRBJ2-1,TRBV2,-,-,TGTGCCAGCAGTGAGGACTACCTCGGTGAGCAGTTCTTC,CASSEDYLGEQFF
TRBJ2-2,TRBV2,TRBD2,-,TGTGCCCGGGGACTAGCGGGAAGCACCGGGGAGCTGTTTTTT,CARGLAGSTGELFF
TRBJ1-1,TRBV24-1,TRBD1,-,TGTGCCACCAGTGATCCTGTCAGGGGGATAGCTTTCTTT,CATSDPVRGIAFF
TRBJ2-3,TRBV28,TRBD2,-,TGTGCCAGCACCACTCGACTAGCGCCTAGCACAGATACGCAGTATTTT,CASTTRLAPSTDTQYF
TRBJ2-7,TRBV4-3,-,once,TGCGCCAGCAGCCAAGCGGTCCGGACTCTAATCGACTACGAGCAGTACTTC,CASSQAVRTLIDYEQYF
TRBJ1-2,TRBV6-5,TRBD1,-,TGTGCCCTGGACAGGGCAGTTTATGGCTACACCTTC,CALDRAVYGYTF
TRBJ2-7,TRBV7-2,-,-,TGTGCCAGCAGCTCCGGGGGATTCACCTACGAGCAGTACTTC,CASSSGGFTYEQYF
TRBJ2-4,TRBV6-5,-,-,TGTGCCAGCGGGCCGCTATTGGGCAAAAACATTCAGTACTTC,CASGPLLGKNIQYF
TRBJ2-1,TRBV6-2/TRBV6-3,TRBD2,-,TGTGCCAGCAGCCGAGCGGGAGCTGAGCAGTTCTTC,CASSRAGAEQFF
TRBJ2-4,TRBV7-8,TRBD2,-,TGTGCCAGCAGCTCATGGACTAGCGGGAGGGAGGGGACCAAAAACATTCAGTACTTC,CASSSWTSGREGTKNIQYF
TRBJ1-1,TRBV10-3,TRBD1,-,TGTGCCAGCCTGGGACAGGGGTTCGGTAACACTGAAGCTTTCTTT,CASLGQGFGNTEAFF
TRBJ1-2,TRBV29-1,TRBD1,few,TGCAGCGCTTCCAGGGGGCCGGAGTATGGCTACACCTTC,CSASRGPEYGYTF
TRBJ1-2,TRBV19,TRBD1,-,TGTGCCAGTAGGCTAGGACAGGGGATCTATGGCTACACCTTC,CASRLGQGIYGYTF
TRBJ1-1,TRBV19,-,-,TGTGCCAGTAGTATAGAGTACAGGTGGACTGAAGCTTTCTTT,CASSIEYRWTEAFF
TRBJ2-5,TRBV24-1,-,-,TGTGCCACCAGTGAACTAAGGGGAGGTGAGACCCAGTACTTC,CATSELRGGETQYF
TRBJ2-7,TRBV29-1,-,once,TGCAGCGTTCAAGCTCGGTCGACAGGCGAGCAGTACTTC,CSVQARSTGEQYF
TRBJ2-1,TRBV10-3,-,-,TGTGCCATCAGCGATCGACCCGGAGGCGATGAGCAGTTCTTC,CAISDRPGGDEQFF
TRBJ2-5,TRBV25-1,TRBD1,-,TGTGCCAGCAGTGAATCAAGGACAGGGTTTTTCGAGACCCAGTACTTC,CASSESRTGFFETQYF
TRBJ2-3,TRBV6-5,-,-,TGTGCCAGCTGCAGTCAGGGGATTCCAGATACGCAGTATTTT,CASCSQGIPDTQYF
TRBJ1-2,TRBV10-2,-,-,TGCGCCAGCAGTGAGTCGATTTCAATTGCGGCGGCGGGCTACACCTTC,CASSESISIAAAGYTF
TRBJ2-3,TRBV7-7,TRBD2,-,TGTGCCAGCAGCTTAACGCGGGAGGTCACAGATACGCAGTATTTT,CASSLTREVTDTQYF
TRBJ2-1,TRBV25-1,-,-,TGTGCCACCGCCGTTGACAGGAGGAGCTCCTACAATGAGCAGTTCTTC,CATAVDRRSSYNEQFF
TRBJ2-1,TRBV9,TRBD2,once,TGTGCCAGCAGCGTAGGACTAGCGGGAGGTAGGGATGAGCAGTTCTTC,CASSVGLAGGRDEQFF
TRBJ1-1,TRBV7-8,-,-,TGTGCCAGCAGCCCCCGGCAAGGCCTCGGGGGAACTGAAGCTTTCTTT,CASSPRQGLGGTEAFF
TRBJ2-4,TRBV28,-,-,TGTGCCAGCAGTTTAGAGCGTTACAAAAACATTCAGTACTTC,CASSLERYKNIQYF
TRBJ2-3,TRBV19,TRBD1,-,TGTGCCAGTACCTCTCGGGACAGGGGGCGCAGAGATACGCAGTATTTT,CASTSRDRGRRDTQYF
TRBJ2-7,TRBV7-9,TRBD2,-,TGTGCCAGCAGCCTGGGACTAGCGGGAGCGGACGAGCAGTACTTC,CASSLGLAGADEQYF
TRBJ2-5,TRBV28,TRBD1,many,TGTGCCAGCAGTTTACTCGGGACAGGGGGAGAGACCCAGTACTTC,CASSLLGTGGETQYF
TRBJ1-6,TRBV5-4,-,-,TGTGCCAGCAGCGTACTTTCAGGGGTCTCTATCCACTTT,CASSVLSGVSIHF
TRBJ1-1,TRBV13,-,-,TGTGCCAGCAGCTTAGGGCGGCTTATGAACACTGAAGCTTTCTTT,CASSLGRLMNTEAFF
TRBJ1-1,TRBV28,-,few,TGTGCCAGCAGTTTGGCGGTGGGGAGAGGGACTGAAGCTTTCTTT,CASSLAVGRGTEAFF
TRBJ2-1,TRBV6-4,TRBD2,-,TGTGCCAGCAGTGATAGGGGAGGGACCTCTGAGCAGTTCTTC,CASSDRGGTSEQFF
TRBJ2-1,TRBV28,TRBD1,-,TGTGCCAGCGGGATGACAGGGGCCAGCTCCTACAATGAGCAGTTCTTC,CASGMTGASSYNEQFF
TRBJ1-1,TRBV27,-,-,TGTGCCAGCAGTATTATGCAGGGATCCACTGAAGCTTTCTTT,CASSIMQGSTEAFF
TRBJ2-1,TRBV29-1,-,-,TGCAGCGTTGACCTACAGGGTTACAATGAGCAGTTCTTC,CSVDLQGYNEQFF
TRBJ1-5,TRBV27,-,few,TGTGCCAGCAGTCCTTCGGGCAGGGGCAATCAGCCCCAGCATTTT,CASSPSGRGNQPQHF
TRBJ1-2,TRBV25-1,-,-,TGTGCCAGCAGGGGGACTCTAGCTAACTATGGCTACACCTTC,CASRGTLANYGYTF
TRBJ2-5,TRBV5-1,-,-,TGCGCCAGCAGCTTGGACGTGATCGGGGGGCAAGGGGTCCAAGAGACCCAGTACTTC,CASSLDVIGGQGVQETQYF
TRBJ2-1,TRBV6-5,TRBD2,-,TGTGCCAGCATGACCGGACTAGCGTACAATGAGCAGTTCTTC,CASMTGLAYNEQFF
TRBJ2-1,TRBV27,-,few,TGTGCCAGCAGTTTCTTACAGGGCGAGCAGTTCTTC,CASSFLQGEQFF
TRBJ2-7,TRBV19,TRBD1,-,TGTGCCAGTAGTACCCCAGGACAGGCCTCCTACGAGCAGTACTTC,CASSTPGQASYEQYF
TRBJ2-7,TRBV7-2,-,few,TGTGCCAGCAGCTTAGCGTGGCGGGACTACGAGCAGTACTTC,CASSLAWRDYEQYF
TRBJ1-2,TRBV12-2,-,-,TGTGCAAGTCGCTTAGTTGTCCAGGGGTGGGGCAGAAACTATGGCTACACCTTC,CASRLVVQGWGRNYGYTF
TRBJ2-3,TRBV2,-,few,TGTGCCAGCAGTGAAGGGGGGCAGGGAGAAGGGACAGATACGCAGTATTTT,CASSEGGQGEGTDTQYF
TRBJ2-5,TRBV5-6,-,-,TGTGCCAGCAGCTTGGGGCGTACCCGACTTGTTGCAGAAGAGACCCAGTACTTC,CASSLGRTRLVAEETQYF